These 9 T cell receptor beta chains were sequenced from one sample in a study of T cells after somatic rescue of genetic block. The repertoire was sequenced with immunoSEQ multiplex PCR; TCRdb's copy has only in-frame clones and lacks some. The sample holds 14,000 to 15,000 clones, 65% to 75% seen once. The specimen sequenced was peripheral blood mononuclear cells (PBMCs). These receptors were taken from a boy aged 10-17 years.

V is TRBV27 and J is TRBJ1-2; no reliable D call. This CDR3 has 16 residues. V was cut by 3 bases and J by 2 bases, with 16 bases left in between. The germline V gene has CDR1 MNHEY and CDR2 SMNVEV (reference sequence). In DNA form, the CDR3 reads TGTGCCAGCAGTTTCAGGCGGACCCTGCAAAACTATGGCTACACCTTC. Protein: CASSFRRTLQNYGYTF.

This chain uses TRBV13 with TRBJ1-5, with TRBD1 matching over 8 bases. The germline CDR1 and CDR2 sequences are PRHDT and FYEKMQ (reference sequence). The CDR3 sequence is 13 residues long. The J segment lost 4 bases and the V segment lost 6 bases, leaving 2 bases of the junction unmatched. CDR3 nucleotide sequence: TGTGCCAGCAGTTGGACAGGGAATCAGCCCCAGCATTTT. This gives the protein CASSWTGNQPQHF.

The CDR3 region is CASSDLGQQKLFF. The CDR3 DNA reads TGTGCCAGCAGTGATCTTGGACAGCAAAAACTGTTTTTT. J is TRBJ1-4 and V is TRBV25-1, with D perhaps TRBD1 (6 bases). The V end lost 3 bases, the J end lost 9 bases, and 11 bases lay between the germline ends. Looked up from germline, CDR1 is MGHDK and CDR2 is SYGVNS. The CDR3 is 13 residues long.

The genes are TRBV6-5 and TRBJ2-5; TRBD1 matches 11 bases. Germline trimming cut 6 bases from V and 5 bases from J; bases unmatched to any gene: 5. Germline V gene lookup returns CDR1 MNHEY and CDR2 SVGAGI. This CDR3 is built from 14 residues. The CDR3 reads CASSRGQGAETQYF. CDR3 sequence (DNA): TGTGCCAGCAGCCGCGGACAGGGGGCGGAGACCCAGTACTTC.

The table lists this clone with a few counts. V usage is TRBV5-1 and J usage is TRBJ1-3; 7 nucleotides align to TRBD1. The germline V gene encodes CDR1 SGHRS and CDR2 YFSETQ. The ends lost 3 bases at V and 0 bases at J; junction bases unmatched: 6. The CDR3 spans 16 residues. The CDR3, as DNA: TGCGCCAGCAGCTCAGACAGGGCGAGCTCTGGAAACACCATATATTTT. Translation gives CASSSDRASSGNTIYF.

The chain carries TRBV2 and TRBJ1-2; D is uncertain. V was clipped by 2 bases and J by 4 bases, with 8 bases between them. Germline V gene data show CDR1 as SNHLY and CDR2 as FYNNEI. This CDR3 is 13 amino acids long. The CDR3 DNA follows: TGTGCCAGCAGTGAATACGCATTCTATGGCTACACCTTC. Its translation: CASSEYAFYGYTF.

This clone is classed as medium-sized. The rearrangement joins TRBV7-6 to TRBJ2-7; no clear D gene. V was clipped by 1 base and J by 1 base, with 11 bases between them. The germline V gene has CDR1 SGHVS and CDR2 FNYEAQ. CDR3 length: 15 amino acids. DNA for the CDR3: TGTGCCAGCAGCTTAGAAGGGCTTCAGTCCTACGAGCAGTACTTC. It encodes CASSLEGLQSYEQYF.

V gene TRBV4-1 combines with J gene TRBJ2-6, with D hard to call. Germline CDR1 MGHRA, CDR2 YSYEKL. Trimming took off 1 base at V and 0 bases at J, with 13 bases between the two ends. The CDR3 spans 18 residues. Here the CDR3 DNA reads TGCGCCAGCAGCCAAGCTCCAGCCACCACCTCTGGGGCCAACGTCCTGACTTTC. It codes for CASSQAPATTSGANVLTF.

The CDR3, as DNA: TGTGCCAGCAGCGCCCAGCGGGGGTTGTTCACAGATACGCAGTATTTT. Protein product: CASSAQRGLFTDTQYF. The rearrangement uses TRBV9 and TRBJ2-3; 8 nucleotides match TRBD2. CDR1 SGDLS and CDR2 YYNGEE come from the germline V gene. There are 16 residues in the CDR3. The ends lost 3 bases at V and 2 bases at J; junction bases unmatched: 8.